This T cell receptor (beta chain) derives from a study of beta chain features in type 1 diabetes. The germline gives CDR1 LNHNV, CDR2 YYDKDF (reference sequence). There are 15 residues in the CDR3. The V end was cut by 0 bases, the J end by 4 bases, with 10 bases between. Investigators reverse transcribed all isolated RNA, so they sequenced expressed TCRB transcripts. Roughly 3.7 million reads, on average, came from each naive, central memory and regulatory T cell sample. Profiled with immunoSEQ multiplex PCR; TCRdb holds only in-frame clones, not every one. The table records 310,000 or so clones, 7.5% to 9% of them present only once. About this clone: Antigen specificity is unknown.

Broader study findings: Moderate but significant shortening of TCRB CDR3s was recorded in all four CD4+ subsets from Type 1 diabetes patients. There was a possibility that cDNA sequencing over-represented cells with high TCR expression. Insertions at VDJ junctions were less frequent in type 1 diabetes patients. These patients also deleted more nucleotides at the same junctions.

V usage is TRBV15 and J usage is TRBJ2-1, with no clear D. The clonotype comes from a woman between 18 and 29 years old in good health. Source material: central memory CD4+ T cells from blood. The CDR3: CATSRDRTVYNEQFF. In nucleotides, the CDR3 is TGTGCCACCAGCAGAGATCGGACGGTATACAATGAGCAGTTCTTC.